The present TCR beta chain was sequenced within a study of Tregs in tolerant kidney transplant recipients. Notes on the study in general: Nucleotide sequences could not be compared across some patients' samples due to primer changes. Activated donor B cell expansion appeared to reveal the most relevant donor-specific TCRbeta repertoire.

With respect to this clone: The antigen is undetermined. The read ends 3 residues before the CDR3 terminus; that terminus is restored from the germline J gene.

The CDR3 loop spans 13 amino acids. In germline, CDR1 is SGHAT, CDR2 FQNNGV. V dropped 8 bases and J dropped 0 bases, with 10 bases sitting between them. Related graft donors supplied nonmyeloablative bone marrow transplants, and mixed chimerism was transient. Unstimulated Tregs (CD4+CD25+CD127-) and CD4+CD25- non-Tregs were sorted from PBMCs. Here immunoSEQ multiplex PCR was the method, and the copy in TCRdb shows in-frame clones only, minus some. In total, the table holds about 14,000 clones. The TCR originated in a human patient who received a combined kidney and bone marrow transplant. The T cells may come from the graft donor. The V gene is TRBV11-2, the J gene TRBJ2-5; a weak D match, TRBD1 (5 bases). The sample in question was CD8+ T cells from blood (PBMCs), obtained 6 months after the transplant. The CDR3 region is CASLGDYQETQYF. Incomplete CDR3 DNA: TGTGCCAGCCTAGGGGATTACCAAGAGACC.